Each of the 27 T cell receptor beta chains below was sequenced from the same sample in a study of cytomegalovirus exposure and HLA in healthy donors. The PCR had 60 Vbeta and 13 Jbeta primers. The method was immunoSEQ multiplex PCR; TCRdb's version includes in-frame clones alone and lacks a portion of them. The table records 130,000 to 150,000 clones, roughly 80% of them present only once. The sequencing sample was made of PBMCs. The receptors originated from a young woman in good health and CMV-seronegative.

CDR3 in DNA: TGTGCCAGCAGCTTAGAACTGAACACCGGGGAGCTGTTTTTT. Translating gives CASSLELNTGELFF. J is TRBJ2-2 and V is TRBV7-2; D uncertain. V lost 1 base and J lost 1, with 4 bases in between. The CDR3 is made up of 14 amino acids. Germline V gene data show CDR1 as SGHTA and CDR2 as FQGNSA.

The chain couples TRBV27 to TRBJ2-1; 9 positions agree with TRBD2. The V gene's germline CDR1 is MNHEY and CDR2 SMNVEV (reference sequence). The CDR3 sequence is 15 residues long. The junction had 8 bases not matched to a gene; V was cut back by 6 bases and J by 5 bases. In DNA, the CDR3 is TGTGCCAGCAGCCGTCCGACTAGCGGAAACAATGAGCAGTTCTTC. Translated: CASSRPTSGNNEQFF.

The rearrangement links TRBV14 to TRBJ1-1; 7 positions agree with TRBD1. Germline loops: CDR1 SGHDN, CDR2 FVKESK. Trimming took 1 base from V and 5 from J; bases not matched to a gene: 10. The CDR3 spans 16 residues. This chain's CDR3 is CASSQVPTGVLTEAFF. The CDR3 region has the DNA TGTGCCAGCAGCCAAGTCCCAACAGGGGTCTTGACTGAAGCTTTCTTT.

This clone showed up just once. The chain recombines TRBV27 with TRBJ1-2; TRBD1 aligns across 8 bases. V was pared by 4 bases and J by 4 bases, with 2 bases of the junction left unmatched. Per the germline V gene, CDR1 is MNHEY and CDR2 is SMNVEV (reference sequence). The length of the CDR3 is 13 residues. The CDR3 protein is CASSYGQGYGYTF. DNA for the CDR3: TGTGCCAGCAGTTACGGACAGGGCTATGGCTACACCTTC.

The CDR3 DNA follows: TGCGCCAGCAGCCAAGACCCGGGGACAGGGTTCGAGGCTTTCTTT. Translation gives CASSQDPGTGFEAFF. The chain carries TRBV4-1 and TRBJ1-1; 9 nucleotides align to TRBD1. CDR1 is MGHRA, CDR2 YSYEKL, per germline. V was pared by 0 bases and J by 11 bases, with 10 bases of the junction left unmatched. The CDR3 has 15 residues.

The CDR3, as DNA: TGTGCCAGCAGCTTACGGACAGGGATCTACGAGCAGTACTTC. Amino acid sequence: CASSLRTGIYEQYF. V and J are TRBV7-2 and TRBJ2-7; the match to TRBD1 covers 8 bases. The V gene end was trimmed by 2 bases and the J gene end by 3 bases; junction bases not matched to a gene: 3. CDR1 and CDR2 from the germline V gene are SGHTA and FQGNSA. The CDR3 is 14 amino acids.

This rearrangement joins TRBV30 to TRBJ2-6, with 10 bases lining up with TRBD2. Per the germline V gene, CDR1 is GTSNPN and CDR2 is SVGIG (reference sequence). The CDR3 spans 17 residues. V was pared by 0 bases and J by 4 bases, with 6 bases of the junction left unmatched. The CDR3 protein is CAWSVSGGASGANVLTF. In nucleotides, the CDR3 is TGTGCCTGGAGTGTGAGCGGGGGGGCCTCCGGGGCCAACGTCCTGACTTTC.

The chain recombines TRBV7-3 with TRBJ1-6; 7 bases fit TRBD1. V was clipped by 5 bases and J by 7 bases; unmatched bases: 5. Germline V lookup: CDR1 SGHTA, CDR2 FQGTGA. CDR3 size: 14 residues. This CDR3 reads CASSPGTENSPLHF. The CDR3 nucleotides read TGTGCCAGCAGCCCCGGGACAGAGAATTCACCCCTCCACTTT.

The J gene is TRBJ1-1, the V gene TRBV4-1, with a possible D match to TRBD1 (5 bases). Germline CDR1 is MGHRA and CDR2 is YSYEKL. Trimming took 6 bases from V and 4 from J, leaving 15 bases between them. The CDR3 consists of 14 residues. As DNA, the CDR3 is TGCGCCAGCAGTCCAGCCAGGGAACCCACTGAAGCTTTCTTT. It is translated as CASSPAREPTEAFF.

This rearrangement joins TRBV5-6 to TRBJ1-5; D may be TRBD1 (5 bases). This CDR3 is 15 amino acids long. The V end lost 0 bases, the J end lost 7 bases, and 14 bases lay between the germline ends. Germline V gene data show CDR1 as SGHDT and CDR2 as YYEEEE. In nucleotides, the CDR3 is TGTGCCAGCAGCTTGGCCGGAGGGGCGGGCCAGCCCCAGCATTTT. It specifies CASSLAGGAGQPQHF.

This chain links TRBV19 with TRBJ2-1, with TRBD2 matching over 9 bases. V gave up 8 bases and J gave up 8 bases; unmatched junction bases: 16. The CDR3 covers 16 residues. Germline V gives CDR1 LNHDA, CDR2 SQIVND (reference sequence). In DNA, the CDR3 is TGTGCCAGTTCCGTAGGTCTAGCGGGAATAGCAGATGAGCAGTTCTTC. Translation: CASSVGLAGIADEQFF.

This clone was observed once. The chain has TRBV9 and TRBJ2-2; TRBD1 aligns across 7 bases. The junction had 5 bases not matched to a gene; V was cut back by 5 bases and J by 1 base. Germline V gene lookup returns CDR1 SGDLS and CDR2 YYNGEE. This CDR3 has 15 residues. CDR3 sequence: CASSAGTVNTGELFF. CDR3 bases: TGTGCCAGCAGTGCCGGGACAGTGAACACCGGGGAGCTGTTTTTT.

The chain links TRBV29-1 to TRBJ2-7; 10 bases fit TRBD1. The CDR3 is 13 amino acids. J lost 7 bases, V lost 7 bases, and 10 bases had no gene match. The germline V gene has CDR1 SQVTM and CDR2 ANQGSEA. CDR3 protein: CSALTGGEGEQYF. The CDR3 nucleotides are TGCAGCGCCCTGACAGGGGGCGAGGGGGAGCAGTACTTC.

This chain connects TRBV5-1 to TRBJ2-7, with TRBD1 identical over 8 bases. V trimming: 4 bases; J trimming: 3 bases; junction bases outside the gene matches: 9. The CDR3 extends over 15 amino acids. CDR1 SGHRS and CDR2 YFSETQ come from the germline V gene. The CDR3, as DNA: TGCGCCAGCAGCCTAGACAGGGGAGTTTACTACGAGCAGTACTTC. Protein: CASSLDRGVYYEQYF.

This clone was observed a single time. This chain joins TRBV20-1 and TRBJ2-1, with no clear D. V shed 4 bases and J shed 5 bases, with 6 bases lying between them. Germline lookup yields CDR1 DFQATT and CDR2 SNEGSKA (reference sequence). CDR3 length equals 11 residues. The CDR3 is CSATGDNEQFF. CDR3 DNA sequence: TGCAGTGCTACAGGCGACAATGAGCAGTTCTTC.

The CDR3 sequence is CAWGPDSPIYGANVLTF. The CDR3 nucleotides read TGTGCCTGGGGCCCGGACAGCCCGATTTATGGGGCCAACGTCCTGACTTTC. The chain recombines TRBV30 with TRBJ2-6, with D tentatively TRBD1 (6 bases). The CDR3 sequence is 17 residues long. Per the germline V gene, CDR1 is GTSNPN and CDR2 is SVGIG (reference sequence). Trimming took 5 bases from V and 3 from J, leaving 20 bases between them.

This clone showed up just once. The genes are TRBV12-5 and TRBJ2-3; maybe TRBD2 (6 bases). This CDR3 has 17 amino acids. Looked up from germline, CDR1 is LGHNT and CDR2 is FRNRAP. V lost 0 bases and J 3 bases, leaving 16 bases between the germline ends. The CDR3 nucleotides are TGTGCTAGTGGTTTGGTACCTGGAGGGATTCAGACAGATACGCAGTATTTT. Its protein product is CASGLVPGGIQTDTQYF.

The V gene is TRBV5-1, the J gene TRBJ1-2; unclear D gene. CDR3 size: 15 residues. Per germline, CDR1 SGHRS and CDR2 YFSETQ. V was pared by 0 bases and J by 8 bases, with 17 bases between. Here the CDR3 reads CASSLGEGGQGGYTF. Written as DNA, the CDR3 is TGCGCCAGCAGCTTGGGAGAGGGAGGGCAAGGCGGCTACACCTTC.

The genes are TRBV7-3 and TRBJ2-7; D is ambiguous. The germline V and J ends were trimmed by 4 bases and 0 bases, with 13 bases remaining between them. Germline values: CDR1 SGHTA, CDR2 FQGTGA. CDR3 size: 15 residues. The CDR3 DNA sequence: TGTGCCAGCAGCTCCACTTGGCGGTACTCCTACGAGCAGTACTTC. Translated, it gives CASSSTWRYSYEQYF.

The J gene is TRBJ2-3, the V gene TRBV7-2; D might be TRBD1 (5 bases). CDR1 and CDR2 (germline): SGHTA, FQGNSA. CDR3 size: 14 residues. V was trimmed by 10 bases and J by 0 bases, leaving 14 bases between them. DNA of the CDR3: TGTGCCATCGCCTTGGGGCAGAGCACAGATACGCAGTATTTT. Protein: CAIALGQSTDTQYF.

The table lists this clone with a count of one. This chain links TRBV6-5 with TRBJ2-7; 9 nucleotides agree with TRBD1. V shed 11 bases, J shed 2 bases, and the junction held 7 bases outside the gene matches. This CDR3 is built from 13 residues. Looked up from germline, CDR1 is MNHEY and CDR2 is SVGAGI. For the CDR3, the DNA is TGTGCCGGCGGACAGGGGCGACCCTACGAGCAGTACTTC. Translation: CAGGQGRPYEQYF.

This sequence joins TRBV19 and TRBJ1-1, with D perhaps TRBD1 (5 bases). CDR1 and CDR2 from the germline V gene are LNHDA and SQIVND (reference sequence). Trimming took off 6 bases at V and 2 bases at J, with 10 bases between the two ends. CDR3 size: 13 residues. CDR3 sequence reads: CASRLTANTEAFF. In DNA, the CDR3 is TGTGCCAGTAGGTTGACAGCCAACACTGAAGCTTTCTTT.

The chain couples TRBV6-6 to TRBJ2-4; D uncertain. Trimming stripped 0 bases from V and 8 bases from J, with 8 bases between. This CDR3 comprises 13 residues. CDR1 and CDR2 (germline): MNHNY, SVGAGI (reference sequence). CDR3 nucleotide sequence: TGTGCCAGCAGTTACTCCCCTTCTGACATTCAGTACTTC. Protein: CASSYSPSDIQYF.

This clone was picked up one time. This chain links TRBV7-9 with TRBJ1-3; possibly TRBD1 for D (5 bases). Per germline, CDR1 SEHNR and CDR2 FQNEAQ (reference sequence). The V end lost 4 bases, the J end lost 2 bases, and 12 bases lay between the germline ends. This CDR3 is built from 15 residues. The CDR3 is CASSSSGWAGNTIYF. The CDR3 DNA reads TGTGCCAGCAGCTCTTCAGGGTGGGCTGGAAACACCATATATTTT.

This chain joins TRBV4-1 and TRBJ2-3; D perhaps matches TRBD1 (7 bases). The V gene lost 5 bases and the J gene lost 2 bases, with 14 bases spanning the gap. Per the germline V gene, CDR1 is MGHRA and CDR2 is YSYEKL. The CDR3 spans 15 residues. DNA for the CDR3: TGCGCCAGCAGCTACCCCAGGGGGGACACAGATACGCAGTATTTT. This codes for CASSYPRGDTDTQYF.

The chain is built from TRBV5-1 and TRBJ2-5, with D possibly matching TRBD1 (5 bases). The assigned J gene may be wrong: the sequence end matches TRBJ2-7 better. CDR1 and CDR2 from the germline V gene are SGHRS and YFSETQ. The CDR3 loop spans 14 amino acids. CDR3 sequence (DNA): TGCGCCAGCAGCTTGCGGCGAGGCAGGGTCGAGCAGTACTTC. Its translation is CASSLRRGRVEQYF.

The CDR3: CASTPGGGLNEQFF. In nucleotides, the CDR3 is TGTGCCAGTACCCCCGGGGGGGGCCTTAATGAGCAGTTCTTC. V gene TRBV9 combines with J gene TRBJ2-1; TRBD2 matches 8 bases. J lost 7 bases, V lost 8 bases, and 11 bases had no gene match. Germline values: CDR1 SGDLS, CDR2 YYNGEE. There are 14 residues in the CDR3.